This T cell receptor (beta chain) was sequenced during a study of monozygotic twins with inflammatory bowel disease. Comment on this clonotype: As yet, its antigen is unknown.

Germline CDR1 reads SGHKS; CDR2 reads YYEKEE (reference sequence). The CDR3 runs 13 residues. Study-level points and caveats: IBD patients showed reduced TCRbeta diversity (inverse Simpson) versus healthy co-twins.

Each CDR3 protein gets one entry in TCRdb, which reprocessed the 5' RACE reads and gives no DNA. Its table records some 99,000 distinct CDR3 sequences. Sequenced: blood. The receptor was derived from a human donor with ulcerative colitis or Crohn's disease, or a healthy co-twin of an affected twin (not recorded which). This chain joins TRBV5-5 and TRBJ1-1; the TRBD1 assignment by TCRdb is unverifiable without DNA. The CDR3 protein is CASRPGTGLEAFF.